Each of the 11 T cell receptor beta chains below was sequenced from the same sample in a study of T cell changes during pregnancy in multiple sclerosis. Clones were sequenced by immunoSEQ multiplex PCR, and TCRdb holds only the in-frame ones, with some missing. The repertoire holds roughly 42,000 clones, with around 90% as singletons. This material consisted of CD4+ T cells from peripheral blood mononuclear cells, taken in the second trimester of pregnancy. All receptors come from a female donor in good health, enrolled as a control in a pregnancy study.

The chain links TRBV10-3 to TRBJ2-5, with a possible D match to TRBD1 (6 bases). Trimming shortened V by 4 bases and J by 5 bases, and 14 bases separated the two germline ends. The CDR3 is made up of 14 amino acids. CDR1 and CDR2 (germline): ENHRY, SYGVKD. CDR3 in amino acids: CAISVQGGQETQYF. CDR3 nucleotides: TGTGCCATCAGTGTGCAAGGGGGTCAGGAGACCCAGTACTTC.

This rearrangement joins TRBV4-2 to TRBJ2-6; 8 positions agree with TRBD1. The CDR3 spans 18 residues. The trim removed 3 bases at V and 4 bases at J, leaving 11 bases unmatched. CDR1 is LGHNA and CDR2 is YNFKEQ in the germline V gene. The CDR3 is CASSQGGQGAAGANVLTF. DNA of the CDR3: TGTGCCAGCAGCCAGGGTGGGCAGGGGGCGGCCGGGGCCAACGTCCTGACTTTC.

This rearrangement joins TRBV30 to TRBJ1-5; D perhaps matches TRBD1 (6 bases). The CDR3 spans 15 residues. V was clipped by 2 bases and J by 0 bases, with 11 bases between them. Looked up from germline, CDR1 is GTSNPN and CDR2 is SVGIG (reference sequence). The CDR3 DNA reads TGTGCCTGGAGTCCCACAGGGAATAGCAATCAGCCCCAGCATTTT. It specifies CAWSPTGNSNQPQHF. Full variable domain (missing parts from reference TRBV30 and TRBJ1-5): SQTIHQWPATLVQPVGSPLSLECTVEGTSNPNLYWYRQAAGRGLQLLFYSVGIGQISSEVPQNLSASRPQDRQFILSSKKLLLSDSGFYLCAWSPTGNSNQPQHFGDGTRLSIL.

This rearrangement joins TRBV6-1 to TRBJ2-7; 7 bases line up with TRBD1. This CDR3 is built from 14 residues. The V segment lost 3 bases and the J segment 6 bases; nucleotides outside the gene matches: 8. The germline V gene has CDR1 MNHNS and CDR2 SASEGT. The CDR3 region has the DNA TGTGCCAGCAGTGAGGGACAGAGACCCTCCGAGCAGTACTTC. It specifies CASSEGQRPSEQYF.

The V gene is TRBV5-1, the J gene TRBJ2-5; 10 bases are a match to TRBD2. The V gene's germline CDR1 is SGHRS and CDR2 YFSETQ. After removal of 0 bases from V and 2 bases from J, the junction contained 1 base not matched to a gene. CDR3 length equals 15 residues. CDR3 region: CASSLVSGGQETQYF. The DNA for the CDR3 is TGCGCCAGCAGCTTGGTTAGCGGGGGGCAAGAGACCCAGTACTTC.

The rearrangement links TRBV10-3 to TRBJ2-1, with 9 positions matching TRBD2. The germline V gene has CDR1 ENHRY and CDR2 SYGVKD. With V trimmed by 3 bases and J by 9 bases, 9 bases remained unmatched. This CDR3 is built from 15 residues. CDR3 nucleotide sequence: TGTGCCATCAGTGAAGGTTCTAGCGGGGACACTGAGCAGTTCTTC. Amino acids: CAISEGSSGDTEQFF.

The chain couples TRBV12-5 to TRBJ2-1; D is unresolved. This CDR3 is built from 16 residues. Germline V gene data show CDR1 as LGHNT and CDR2 as FRNRAP. Trimming shortened V by 1 base and J by 0 bases, and 10 bases separated the two germline ends. Here the CDR3 reads CASGLDEISSYNEQFF. CDR3 in DNA: TGTGCTAGTGGTTTGGATGAGATTAGCTCCTACAATGAGCAGTTCTTC.

This chain connects TRBV5-4 to TRBJ2-5; D perhaps matches TRBD2 (6 bases). The CDR3 contains 14 residues. The V gene lost 2 bases and the J gene lost 5 bases, with 13 bases spanning the gap. Germline CDR1 is SGHNT and CDR2 is YYREEE (reference sequence). CDR3 DNA: TGTGCCAGCAGCTTCCCGGGGGATGGGGAGACCCAGTACTTC. This sequence encodes CASSFPGDGETQYF.

The rearrangement joins TRBV5-6 to TRBJ2-2; tentative D call: TRBD2 (5 bases). In germline, CDR1 is SGHDT, CDR2 YYEEEE. The CDR3 spans 14 residues. Between the trimmed V and J ends, which lost 4 bases and 5 bases, there was a span of 12 bases. CDR3 residues: CASSPLGDTGELFF. The CDR3 DNA is TGTGCCAGCAGCCCTCTCGGGGATACCGGGGAGCTGTTTTTT.

This rearrangement joins TRBV6-5 to TRBJ1-1, with unresolved D. CDR1 MNHEY and CDR2 SVGAGI come from the germline V gene. The CDR3 is 15 residues long. Trimming pared 6 bases from V and 0 bases from J, leaving 14 bases between. CDR3 loop: CASRRVKKVNTEAFF. DNA for the CDR3: TGTGCCAGCAGAAGAGTGAAGAAAGTGAACACTGAAGCTTTCTTT.

The V gene is TRBV6-1, the J gene TRBJ2-3, with D possibly TRBD1 on 5 matching bases. The CDR3 consists of 15 residues. Trimming shortened V by 7 bases and J by 2 bases, and 16 bases separated the two germline ends. CDR1 is MNHNS and CDR2 is SASEGT in the germline V gene. Here the CDR3 DNA reads TGTGCCAGCAACCCAGGGTTGGGGTACACAGATACGCAGTATTTT. Its protein is CASNPGLGYTDTQYF.